This paragraph reports one T cell receptor beta chain. Its antigen is not known. There are 15 residues in the CDR3. CDR1 is MGHDK and CDR2 is SYGVNS in the germline V gene. The V end was cut by 1 base, the J end by 2 bases, with 11 bases between. An Oncomine TCR Beta short-read assay was used to sequence the DNA from cultured CD4+ T cells. TCRdb reprocessed the PCR reads with MiXCR, giving one entry per CDR3 protein. The sample has around 7,000 distinct CDR3 sequences, about 71% seen once. Treatment specified: roughly 11-day PBMC culture with coronavirus spike peptide pools or control peptides (ViraFEST assay). Investigators obtained the unexposed donor's CD4+ T cells before the COVID-19 pandemic (2011-2018). This entry comes from a study of vaccination and CD4 T cells after COVID-19. Findings and caveats of the study: Looking at convalescent patients, 304 of their 307 vaccine-specific clones were spike mono-reactive.

The source of this sequence is a human donor in good health. The chain couples TRBV25-1 to TRBJ1-1, with D perhaps TRBD1 (5 bases). The sample was CD4+ T cells from blood, cultured in vitro. CDR3: CASSESGRGNTEAFF. The DNA for the CDR3 is TGTGCCAGCAGTGAATCGGGGAGGGGTAACACTGAAGCTTTCTTT.